A selection of T cell receptor beta chains follows, all from one sample in a study of blood T cell repertoires in COVID-19. Using immunoSEQ multiplex PCR, the repertoire was profiled, and TCRdb retains in-frame clones only, with some absent. The profile shows 150,000 to 200,000 clones, 80% to 85% of them singletons. Sequencing used peripheral blood. These receptors all stem from a man in his 70s with active or convalescent COVID-19. Both conserved end residues are part of each CDR3. The order of the fields is V gene, clone size, D gene, J gene, CDR3 protein, CDR3 DNA. D genes are given only for firm matches. Clone size, where shown, is once, few, many, or a class for clones that have expanded.

TRBV4-3	.	.	TRBJ1-2	CASSQEFWGGGGYTF	TGCGCCAGCAGCCAAGAGTTCTGGGGGGGTGGCGGCTACACCTTC
TRBV5-1	.	TRBD2	TRBJ2-2	CASSSTSGSTGELFF	TGCGCCAGCAGCTCGACTAGCGGGAGCACCGGGGAGCTGTTTTTT
TRBV4-1	once	.	TRBJ2-2	CASSQEWTLEMGELFF	TGCGCCAGCAGCCAAGAGTGGACACTTGAAATGGGGGAGCTGTTTTTT
TRBV7-9	.	.	TRBJ2-1	CASSLEGKAYNEQFF	TGTGCCAGCAGCTTAGAGGGGAAAGCCTACAATGAGCAGTTCTTC
TRBV11-2	.	TRBD1	TRBJ1-2	CASSEPGQGVNYGYTF	TGTGCCAGCAGCGAACCGGGACAGGGCGTTAACTATGGCTACACCTTC
TRBV9	.	.	TRBJ2-1	CASSVERRAVTNEQFF	TGTGCCAGCAGCGTAGAGAGGAGGGCGGTAACAAATGAGCAGTTCTTC
TRBV5-8	.	.	TRBJ2-6	CASSFEGLARAGANVLTF	TGTGCCAGCAGCTTCGAAGGTTTAGCCCGGGCTGGGGCCAACGTCCTGACTTTC
TRBV18	.	.	TRBJ1-6	CASSRNQGGSPLHF	TGTGCCAGCTCACGCAATCAGGGAGGGTCACCCCTCCACTTT
TRBV7-3	once	.	TRBJ2-3	CASSLGTGPDTQYF	TGTGCCAGCAGCTTGGGAACAGGGCCAGATACGCAGTATTTT
TRBV19	few	.	TRBJ2-7	CASSRLTDAYEQYF	TGTGCCAGTAGTAGGTTGACAGACGCCTACGAGCAGTACTTC
TRBV19	.	.	TRBJ2-7	CASRQGSYEQYF	TGTGCCAGTAGACAGGGCTCCTACGAGCAGTACTTC
TRBV2	.	.	TRBJ2-7	CASSETRGKQYF	TGTGCCAGCAGTGAGACAAGGGGGAAGCAGTACTTC
TRBV11-1	.	.	TRBJ1-1	CASSGQGFTEAFF	TGTGCCAGCAGCGGGCAGGGTTTCACTGAAGCTTTCTTT
TRBV5-1	.	.	TRBJ1-1	CASRTGSGNTEAFF	TGCGCCAGCAGAACAGGGTCGGGGAACACTGAAGCTTTCTTT
TRBV18	.	.	TRBJ2-5	CASSPSGSYETQYF	TGTGCCAGCTCACCATCTGGGAGTTACGAGACCCAGTACTTC
TRBV4-3	.	.	TRBJ1-1	CASSAETGYTEAFF	TGCGCCAGCAGCGCCGAGACAGGCTACACTGAAGCTTTCTTT
TRBV2	.	.	TRBJ2-2	CASSASPIETGELFF	TGTGCCAGCAGTGCTAGCCCCATAGAGACCGGGGAGCTGTTTTTT
TRBV19	.	.	TRBJ1-1	CASSPQGLNTEAFF	TGTGCCAGTAGTCCCCAGGGCCTGAACACTGAAGCTTTCTTT
TRBV6-2/TRBV6-3	.	TRBD2	TRBJ2-7	CASSYRAGGYEQYF	TGTGCCAGCAGTTACCGAGCGGGGGGCTACGAGCAGTACTTC
TRBV5-1	.	.	TRBJ1-2	CASRRQGLENGYTF	TGCGCCAGCAGGCGGCAGGGTCTAGAGAATGGCTACACCTTC
TRBV18	.	.	TRBJ1-1	CASSSPGVEAFF	TGTGCCAGCTCCTCCCCGGGGGTTGAAGCTTTCTTT
TRBV5-1	.	.	TRBJ1-2	CASSLGSSADYGYTF	TGCGCCAGCAGCTTGGGATCTTCGGCGGACTATGGCTACACCTTC
TRBV5-1	few	.	TRBJ1-3	CASSLDVKTGNTIYF	TGCGCCAGCAGCTTGGATGTAAAAACTGGAAACACCATATATTTT
TRBV25-1	.	.	TRBJ2-1	CASNQDYFNEQFF	TGTGCCAGCAATCAGGACTACTTCAATGAGCAGTTCTTC
TRBV18	.	.	TRBJ1-4	CASSLQGWGEKLFF	TGTGCCAGCTCACTACAGGGTTGGGGTGAAAAACTGTTTTTT
TRBV5-4	.	.	TRBJ2-5	CASSLAEETQYF	TGTGCCAGCAGCTTGGCCGAGGAGACCCAGTACTTC
TRBV4-3	once	.	TRBJ2-7	CASSQIISSHEQYF	TGCGCCAGCAGCCAGATCATCTCGAGCCACGAGCAGTACTTC
TRBV10-3	.	TRBD2	TRBJ2-2	CAISESGGTGELFF	TGTGCCATCAGTGAGTCGGGGGGGACCGGGGAGCTGTTTTTT
TRBV19	few	.	TRBJ2-7	CASSTLEGQSYEQYF	TGTGCCAGTAGTACATTGGAGGGGCAGTCCTACGAGCAGTACTTC
TRBV5-1	.	TRBD1	TRBJ2-3	CASSFSAGGQDTQYF	TGCGCCAGCAGCTTTTCGGCAGGGGGTCAGGATACGCAGTATTTT
TRBV10-3	few	TRBD1	TRBJ2-1	CAISLTGGQVGLNEQFF	TGTGCCATCAGTCTAACCGGGGGACAGGTTGGGTTAAATGAGCAGTTCTTC
TRBV19	.	TRBD1	TRBJ1-4	CASTPTGGPNEKLFF	TGTGCCAGTACCCCGACAGGGGGCCCTAATGAAAAACTGTTTTTT
TRBV24-1	.	.	TRBJ2-3	CATSGVTGTSSDTQYF	TGTGCCACCAGTGGCGTAACCGGGACAAGTTCAGATACGCAGTATTTT
TRBV7-9	.	TRBD2	TRBJ2-1	CASSLALAGGWFF	TGTGCCAGCAGCTTAGCTCTCGCGGGAGGTTGGTTCTTC
TRBV30	many	.	TRBJ1-5	CAWSGGQNSNQPQHF	TGTGCCTGGAGCGGAGGACAGAATAGCAATCAGCCCCAGCATTTT
TRBV27	once	.	TRBJ2-6	CASSPYSGANVLTF	TGTGCCAGCAGCCCCTACTCTGGGGCCAACGTCCTGACTTTC
TRBV7-2	.	TRBD1	TRBJ1-2	CASSFRTGGGYGYTF	TGTGCCAGCAGCTTTCGGACAGGGGGCGGCTATGGCTACACCTTC